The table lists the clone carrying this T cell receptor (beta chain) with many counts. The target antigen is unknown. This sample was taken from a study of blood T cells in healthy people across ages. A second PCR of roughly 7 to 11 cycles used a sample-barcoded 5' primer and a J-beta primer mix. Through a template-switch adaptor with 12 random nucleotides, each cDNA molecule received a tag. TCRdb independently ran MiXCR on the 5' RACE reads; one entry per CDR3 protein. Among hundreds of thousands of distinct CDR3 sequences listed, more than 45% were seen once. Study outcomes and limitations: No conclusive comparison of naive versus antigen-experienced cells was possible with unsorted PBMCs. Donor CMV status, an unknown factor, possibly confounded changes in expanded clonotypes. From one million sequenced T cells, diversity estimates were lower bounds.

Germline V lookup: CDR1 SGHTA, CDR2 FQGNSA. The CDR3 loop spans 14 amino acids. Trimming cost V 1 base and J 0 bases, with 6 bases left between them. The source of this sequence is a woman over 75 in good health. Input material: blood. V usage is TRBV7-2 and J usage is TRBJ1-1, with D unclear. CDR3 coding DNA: TGTGCCAGCAGCTTAGGGCAGTTGAACACTGAAGCTTTCTTT. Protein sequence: CASSLGQLNTEAFF. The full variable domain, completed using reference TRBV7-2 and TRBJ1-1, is GAGVSQSPSNKVTEKGKDVELRCDPISGHTALYWYRQSLGQGLEFLIYFQGNSAPDKSGLPSDRFSAERTGGSVSTLTIQRTQQEDSAVYLCASSLGQLNTEAFFGQGTRLTVV.